One and the same sample provided the 9 T cell receptor beta chains below, sequenced in a study of OX40 agonist ivuxolimab in advanced cancers. Libraries were prepared by immunoSEQ multiplex PCR; TCRdb keeps only in-frame clonotypes and omits some of them. The sample includes 20,000 or so clones, around 81% seen only once; the top ten take more than 3.5%. Sequenced material: CD4+ or CD8+ T cells sorted from blood, taken in a trial of the OX40 agonist ivuxolimab. The receptors here all came from an adult with an advanced solid tumor such as melanoma, head and neck, liver or kidney cancer.

The chain recombines TRBV23-1 with TRBJ1-3, with D tentatively TRBD1 (5 bases). Being an ORF, TRBV23-1 has a function that is uncertain. CDR3 length equals 14 residues. Trimming took 10 bases from V and 4 from J, leaving 17 bases between them. The CDR3 DNA reads as TGCGCCACCCTTACGAGGGGCACAGGAAACACCATATATTTT. Protein product: CATLTRGTGNTIYF.

This rearrangement joins TRBV12-2 to TRBJ2-1; TRBD2 is taken as the D call from the table, unchecked against the DNA. TRBV12-2 represents a pseudogene. The CDR3 loop spans 15 amino acids. CDR3 nucleotides: TGTGCAAGTCGCTTAGCACGGGTCCCCTACAATGAGCAGTTCTTC. It specifies CASRLARVPYNEQFF.

This chain uses TRBV18 with TRBJ1-5; 8 bases map to TRBD1. Germline CDR1 is KGHSH and CDR2 is LQKENI. With 4 bases clipped from V and 0 bases from J, the junction kept 8 bases outside the gene matches. The CDR3 contains 17 residues. The CDR3 DNA reads TGTGCCAGCTCACTTATGACAGGGGCCGGTAGCAATCAGCCCCAGCATTTT. Translated, it gives CASSLMTGAGSNQPQHF.

The chain is built from TRBV13 and TRBJ1-2; 8 bases map to TRBD1. This CDR3 has 14 amino acids. CDR1 and CDR2 from the germline V gene are PRHDT and FYEKMQ (reference sequence). Unmatched junction bases numbered 7, after V lost 4 bases and J lost 6 bases. This CDR3 is CASSSIRTGHGYTF. CDR3 DNA sequence: TGTGCCAGCAGCTCGATAAGGACAGGGCATGGCTACACCTTC.

This clone was seen a single time. The V gene is TRBV7-6, the J gene TRBJ2-5; no clear D. V was cut by 2 bases and J by 2 bases, with 9 bases left in between. The germline V gene has CDR1 SGHVS and CDR2 FNYEAQ. CDR3 size: 14 residues. The CDR3 here is CASSLHTTQETQYF. The CDR3 nucleotides read TGTGCCAGCAGCTTACATACTACTCAAGAGACCCAGTACTTC.

The rearrangement links TRBV28 to TRBJ2-3, with 10 bases fitting TRBD2. Germline CDR1 and CDR2: MDHEN and SYDVKM. This CDR3 region has 16 residues. V shed 3 bases, J shed 7 bases, and the junction held 10 bases outside the gene matches. CDR3 DNA: TGTGCCAGCAGTTTCACCCCAGCGGGAGGGTGGAATACGCAGTATTTT. Protein product: CASSFTPAGGWNTQYF.

The chain employs TRBV15 and TRBJ2-1; D gene ambiguous. CDR1 and CDR2 (germline): LNHNV, YYDKDF (reference sequence). The CDR3 covers 13 residues. V dropped 0 bases and J dropped 6 bases, with 6 bases sitting between them. CDR3 loop: CATSRDRTNEQFF. The CDR3 coding sequence is TGTGCCACCAGCAGAGATCGGACCAATGAGCAGTTCTTC.

The chain has TRBV19 and TRBJ2-2; D is unresolved. This CDR3 has 14 amino acids. CDR1 LNHDA and CDR2 SQIVND come from the germline V gene (reference sequence). V was trimmed by 6 bases and J by 1 base, leaving 9 bases between them. CDR3 DNA: TGTGCCAGTAGCCGGGCGATGAACACCGGGGAGCTGTTTTTT. Translating it yields CASSRAMNTGELFF. Full variable domain (remainder filled in from reference TRBV19 and TRBJ2-2): DGGITQSPKYLFRKEGQNVTLSCEQNLNHDAMYWYRQDPGQGLRLIYYSQIVNDFQKGDIAEGYSVSREKKESFPLTVTSAQKNPTAFYLCASSRAMNTGELFFGEGSRLTVL.

This chain joins TRBV27 and TRBJ1-5; tentative D call: TRBD1 (5 bases). In germline, CDR1 is MNHEY, CDR2 SMNVEV (reference sequence). Trimming cost V 8 bases and J 3 bases, with 17 bases left between them. This CDR3 comprises 15 residues. The CDR3 coding sequence is TGTGCCAGCGGATCGAATCGGACACCCAATCAGCCCCAGCATTTT. It encodes CASGSNRTPNQPQHF.